Following are 25 T cell receptor beta chains from one sample sequenced in a study of blood T cells in healthy people across ages. Combining a sample-barcoded 5' primer with a J-beta primer mix, a second PCR ran for roughly 7 to 12 cycles. MiXCR, run by TCRdb on the 5' RACE reads, gives a single entry per CDR3 protein. The sample has about 1 million distinct CDR3 sequences, more than 40% seen once. Sequences were obtained from blood. All receptors derive from a woman in her sixties or seventies in good health.

This clonotype is a singleton in its sample. This chain uses TRBV20-1 with TRBJ2-4; 12 bases fit TRBD2. Near its end, the DNA agrees better with TRBJ2-7, so the J call may be wrong. The V gene's germline CDR1 is DFQATT and CDR2 SNEGSKA (reference sequence). This CDR3 region has 15 residues. CDR3 in DNA: TGCAGTGCTAGGGAACTAGCGGGAGGTAGGAACGAGCAGTACTTC. Protein sequence: CSARELAGGRNEQYF.

This clonotype was detected only a few times. The gene calls are TRBV29-1 and TRBJ2-1, with 8 bases aligning to TRBD1. Germline CDR1 is SQVTM and CDR2 is ANQGSEA. CDR3 length: 12 residues. Trimming removed 5 bases from V and 6 bases from J; junction bases left unmatched: 3. The CDR3 reads CSVQGAGNEQFF. CDR3 DNA sequence: TGCAGCGTTCAGGGGGCCGGCAATGAGCAGTTCTTC.

The chain joins TRBV20-1 to TRBJ2-5, with TRBD2 matching over 10 bases. Unmatched junction bases numbered 7, after V lost 4 bases and J lost 5 bases. There are 14 residues in the CDR3. The germline V gene has CDR1 DFQATT and CDR2 SNEGSKA (reference sequence). For the CDR3, the DNA is TGCAGTGCTAAGAGCGGGAGGGCCAGGGAGACCCAGTACTTC. Protein sequence: CSAKSGRARETQYF.

J is TRBJ2-7 and V is TRBV9, with D perhaps being TRBD1 or TRBD2 (6 bases each). The germline V gene has CDR1 SGDLS and CDR2 YYNGEE. The CDR3 runs to 14 residues. V was pared by 3 bases and J by 5 bases, with 15 bases between. The CDR3, as DNA: TGTGCCAGCAGCGCCGAAGGGGGGAGAGACGAGCAGTACTTC. This codes for CASSAEGGRDEQYF.

This chain joins TRBV12-3 or TRBV12-4 and TRBJ2-1; 9 bases line up with TRBD2. CDR3 length: 15 residues. V trimming: 2 bases; J trimming: 5 bases; junction bases outside the gene matches: 4. CDR3 sequence reads: CASSLRGRGDNEQFF. The CDR3 nucleotides read TGTGCCAGCAGTTTACGCGGGAGGGGAGACAATGAGCAGTTCTTC.

This clonotype came up a few times. V is TRBV7-9 and J is TRBJ2-1, with 9 bases matching TRBD2. V dropped 8 bases and J dropped 6; count of bases not matched to a gene: 14. The CDR3 runs 16 residues. From germline, CDR1 is SEHNR and CDR2 FQNEAQ (reference sequence). Here the CDR3 reads CASGYVIAGVTNEQFF. CDR3 in DNA: TGTGCCAGCGGCTATGTGATAGCGGGAGTAACCAATGAGCAGTTCTTC.

The V gene is TRBV20-1, the J gene TRBJ1-6; 7 bases line up with TRBD1. J gave up 6 bases and V 2 bases, and 13 bases lay outside the gene matches. The CDR3 runs 17 residues. Germline V CDR1 and CDR2: DFQATT, SNEGSKA (reference sequence). This chain's CDR3 is CSARNRQGGAVNSPLHF. The CDR3 region has the DNA TGCAGTGCTAGAAACCGACAGGGAGGGGCCGTTAATTCACCCCTCCACTTT.

The CDR3 sequence: CSARDIVRSGSAEQYF. The CDR3 DNA sequence: TGCAGTGCTAGAGATATCGTGCGTAGCGGGTCGGCTGAGCAGTACTTC. The V call is TRBV20-1, the J call TRBJ2-7; 7 nucleotides align to TRBD2. This CDR3 comprises 16 residues. The V gene's germline CDR1 is DFQATT and CDR2 SNEGSKA (reference sequence). Trimming removed 0 bases from V and 7 bases from J; junction bases left unmatched: 15.

The chain employs TRBV6-2 or TRBV6-3 and TRBJ2-5; 8 positions match TRBD2. The J call may be mistaken, given a closer DNA end match to TRBJ2-7. The CDR3 consists of 14 residues. Germline CDR1 is MNHEY and CDR2 is SVGEGT. The CDR3 DNA reads TGTGCCAGCAGTTACTATAGCGGGGTATACGAGCAGTACTTC. It yields the protein CASSYYSGVYEQYF.

As to this clonotype: Since the CDR3 does not end with the conserved phenylalanine or tryptophan, this likely comes from a read error. The chain uses TRBV20-1 and TRBJ1-2; no reliable D call. Trimming took off 5 bases at V and 3 bases at J, with 13 bases between the two ends. The CDR3 contains 13 residues. The germline CDR1 and CDR2 sequences are DFQATT and SNEGSKA (reference sequence). The CDR3, as DNA: TGCAGTGCTCGAGGAGATGTGGACTATGGCTACACCTTA. Protein sequence: CSARGDVDYGYTL.

V is TRBV4-1 and J is TRBJ2-1; 9 bases agree with TRBD2. This CDR3 spans 18 amino acids. CDR1 and CDR2 from the germline V gene are MGHRA and YSYEKL. Trimming took 2 bases from V and 7 from J; bases not matched to a gene: 15. Here the CDR3 reads CASSQRPAAAGGDNEQFF. For the CDR3, the DNA is TGCGCCAGCAGCCAACGTCCCGCCGCAGCGGGAGGAGATAATGAGCAGTTCTTC.

The V call is TRBV20-1, the J call TRBJ2-3; D perhaps matches TRBD2 (6 bases). The CDR3 has 16 residues. Trimming left V 0 bases short and J 5 bases short, with 18 bases between. Germline CDR1 reads DFQATT; CDR2 reads SNEGSKA (reference sequence). The CDR3 sequence: CSARDLAGPVLDTQYF. CDR3 bases: TGCAGTGCTAGAGATCTGGCGGGACCGGTCCTAGATACGCAGTATTTT.

This clonotype has more than one count but fewer than ten. V gene TRBV27 combines with J gene TRBJ1-5; 7 bases align to TRBD1. Germline CDR1 and CDR2: MNHEY and SMNVEV (reference sequence). After removal of 7 bases from V and 4 bases from J, the junction contained 4 bases not matched to a gene. The CDR3 consists of 13 residues. The CDR3 nucleotides read TGTGCCAGCACCCCAGGGGGTAATCAGCCCCAGCATTTT. It translates to CASTPGGNQPQHF.

J is TRBJ1-5 and V is TRBV7-2; tentative D call: TRBD1 (5 bases). The CDR3 runs 13 residues. V gave up 2 bases and J gave up 9 bases, with 11 bases separating them. Germline V gives CDR1 SGHTA, CDR2 FQGNSA. CDR3 nucleotide sequence: TGTGCCAGCAGCTTAAATCTGGGACGGCCCCAGCATTTT. This translates into CASSLNLGRPQHF.

This clonotype has a handful of counts. The V call is TRBV19, the J call TRBJ2-4; no firm D call. Germline values: CDR1 LNHDA, CDR2 SQIVND (reference sequence). The ends were cut back, 2 bases at V and 4 bases at J, with 9 bases in the middle. The CDR3 spans 14 residues. The CDR3 nucleotides read TGTGCCAGTAGTATACGGGTGGGGAAAAACATTCAGTACTTC. Its translation is CASSIRVGKNIQYF. The full variable domain, with the rest looked up from reference TRBV19 and TRBJ2-4, is DGGITQSPKYLFRKEGQNVTLSCEQNLNHDAMYWYRQDPGQGLRLIYYSQIVNDFQKGDIAEGYSVSREKKESFPLTVTSAQKNPTAFYLCASSIRVGKNIQYFGAGTRLSVL.

CDR3 DNA: TGTGCCAGCAGTTACTCCACAGGGGTTGGCACTGAAGCTTTCTTT. Translated, it gives CASSYSTGVGTEAFF. The chain uses TRBV6-5 and TRBJ1-1; 7 bases match TRBD1. Germline CDR1 reads MNHEY; CDR2 reads SVGAGI. There are 15 residues in the CDR3. J gave up 4 bases and V 0 bases, and 5 bases lay outside the gene matches.

The CDR3 bases are TGTGCCAGCAGTTTCACCGTCGCAGGAGCAGAGACCCAGTACTTC. Protein sequence: CASSFTVAGAETQYF. This chain connects TRBV28 to TRBJ2-5, with unresolved D. Per the germline V gene, CDR1 is MDHEN and CDR2 is SYDVKM. This CDR3 region has 15 residues. Between the trimmed V and J ends, which lost 3 bases and 4 bases, there was a span of 15 bases.

About this clonotype itself: One junction end does not reproduce the germline sequence, and a read error may be involved. The chain links TRBV27 to TRBJ2-3; a weak D match, TRBD1 (5 bases). The CDR3 extends over 11 amino acids. CDR1 is MNHEY, CDR2 SMNVEV, per germline (reference sequence). As DNA, the CDR3 is TGTGTCAGCAGATCAGGGGATACGCAGTATTTT. Protein sequence: CVSRSGDTQYF.

The chain carries TRBV6-1 and TRBJ2-7, with D possibly called TRBD1 or TRBD2 (6 bases each). This CDR3 has 16 residues. CDR1 MNHNS and CDR2 SASEGT come from the germline V gene. Between the trimmed V and J ends, which lost 4 bases and 5 bases, there was a span of 21 bases. CDR3: CASSARERRGFDEQYF. The CDR3 region has the DNA TGTGCCAGCAGTGCCAGAGAAAGGAGGGGGTTCGACGAGCAGTACTTC.

The J gene is TRBJ1-2, the V gene TRBV12-3 or TRBV12-4, with 7 bases identical to TRBD1. Trimming removed 7 bases from V and 4 bases from J; junction bases left unmatched: 9. The CDR3 is 14 residues long. The CDR3 is CASNAQGSVYGYTF. The CDR3, as DNA: TGTGCCAGCAACGCACAGGGGTCGGTCTATGGCTACACCTTC.

This clonotype has just a few counts. The chain joins TRBV15 to TRBJ2-3; TRBD2 aligns across 11 bases. The CDR3 runs 20 residues. V lost 3 bases to trimming and J lost 0 bases; unmatched junction nucleotides: 14. The germline V gene encodes CDR1 LNHNV and CDR2 YYDKDF (reference sequence). This chain's CDR3 is CATSRERGASGRISTDTQYF. The CDR3 DNA reads as TGTGCCACCAGCAGGGAAAGAGGGGCTAGCGGGAGGATCAGCACAGATACGCAGTATTTT.

The V call is TRBV4-1, the J call TRBJ1-2; D uncertain. The germline CDR1 and CDR2 sequences are MGHRA and YSYEKL. The CDR3 contains 13 residues. Deletions cut 7 bases from V and 7 bases from J, with 16 bases between. CDR3: CASTPGEASGYTF. DNA for the CDR3: TGCGCCAGCACTCCCGGAGAGGCTAGTGGCTACACCTTC.

This chain connects TRBV6-1 to TRBJ2-7, with a possible D match to TRBD1 (5 bases). The germline V gene has CDR1 MNHNS and CDR2 SASEGT. Trimming took off 6 bases at V and 1 base at J, with 13 bases between the two ends. The CDR3 spans 14 residues. CDR3 loop: CASRDNTGSYEQYF. The CDR3 DNA reads TGTGCCAGCAGGGACAACACAGGATCCTACGAGCAGTACTTC.

V usage is TRBV12-3 or TRBV12-4 and J usage is TRBJ2-1; D uncertain. The CDR3 loop spans 15 amino acids. Trimming stripped 8 bases from V and 3 bases from J, with 17 bases between. CDR3 nucleotides: TGTGCCAGCCCCCTAGATGGTGGCAACTACAATGAGCAGTTCTTC. Translation: CASPLDGGNYNEQFF.

CDR3: CASSSGAPPRDTQYF. The CDR3 nucleotides read TGTGCCAGCAGTTCGGGGGCCCCCCCCCGAGATACGCAGTATTTT. The V call is TRBV27, the J call TRBJ2-3, with D perhaps assigned TRBD1 or TRBD2 (6 bases each). Trimming pared 4 bases from V and 5 bases from J, leaving 16 bases between. Germline CDR1 and CDR2: MNHEY and SMNVEV (reference sequence). The CDR3 loop spans 15 amino acids.